This T cell receptor beta chain was sequenced in a study of multiple sclerosis patients with progressive multifocal leukoencephalopathy. Profiling relied on immunoSEQ multiplex PCR, and the TCRdb table lists in-frame clones only, not all of them. The repertoire has about 32,000 clones, 80% to 90% of them found once; the top ten carry around 5.7%. This CDR3 contains 17 residues. Germline CDR1 and CDR2: SGHNT and YENEEA. V shed 5 bases and J 4 bases; nucleotides not matched to a gene: 9. Documented time point: time of PML onset. Detection of JC virus DNA in cerebrospinal fluid confirmed PML diagnosed from clinical and MRI findings. Note on this clone: Antigen specificity is unknown.

Study-wide points: Clones expanded at PML were already present before and during natalizumab.

V usage is TRBV11-3 and J usage is TRBJ2-2; 11 nucleotides match TRBD2. This receptor was identified in a woman aged 40 to 55 with progressive multifocal leukoencephalopathy. The source was PBMCs, collected from a patient treated with natalizumab. CDR3 DNA sequence: TGTGCCAGCAGCCCACCTAGCGGGAGGCGTCTCACCGGGGAGCTGTTTTTT. Protein sequence: CASSPPSGRRLTGELFF.